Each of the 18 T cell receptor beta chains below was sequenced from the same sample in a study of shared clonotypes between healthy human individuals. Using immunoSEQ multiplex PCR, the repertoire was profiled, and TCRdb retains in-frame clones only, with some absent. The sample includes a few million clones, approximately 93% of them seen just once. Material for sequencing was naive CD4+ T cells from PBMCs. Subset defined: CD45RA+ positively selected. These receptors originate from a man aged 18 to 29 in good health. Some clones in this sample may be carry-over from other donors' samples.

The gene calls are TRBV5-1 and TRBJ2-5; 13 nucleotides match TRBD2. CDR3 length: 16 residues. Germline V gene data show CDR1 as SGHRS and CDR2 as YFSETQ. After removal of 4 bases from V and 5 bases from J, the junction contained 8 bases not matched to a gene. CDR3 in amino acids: CASSEGLAGSGETQYF. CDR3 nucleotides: TGCGCCAGCAGCGAGGGACTAGCGGGATCTGGGGAGACCCAGTACTTC. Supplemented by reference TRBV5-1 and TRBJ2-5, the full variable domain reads KAGVTQTPRYLIKTRGQQVTLSCSPISGHRSVSWYQQTPGQGLQFLFEYFSETQRNKGNFPGRFSGRQFSNSRSEMNVSTLELGDSALYLCASSEGLAGSGETQYFGPGTRLLVL.

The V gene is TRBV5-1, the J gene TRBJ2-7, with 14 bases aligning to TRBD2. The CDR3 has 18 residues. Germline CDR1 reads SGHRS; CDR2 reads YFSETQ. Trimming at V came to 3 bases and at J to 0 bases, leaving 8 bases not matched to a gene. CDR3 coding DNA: TGCGCCAGCAGCTGGGGACTAGCGGGAGACGGGGACTCCTACGAGCAGTACTTC. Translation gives CASSWGLAGDGDSYEQYF.

The CDR3 DNA reads as TGTGCCAGCCGGGTAGCGGGAGTGGGAGATACGCAGTATTTT. It is translated as CASRVAGVGDTQYF. The chain is built from TRBV7-2 and TRBJ2-3, with 9 nucleotides matching TRBD2. Germline loops: CDR1 SGHTA, CDR2 FQGNSA. The V segment lost 8 bases and the J segment 5 bases; nucleotides outside the gene matches: 8. The CDR3 extends over 14 amino acids. Complete variable domain (other parts from reference TRBV7-2 and TRBJ2-3): GAGVSQSPSNKVTEKGKDVELRCDPISGHTALYWYRQSLGQGLEFLIYFQGNSAPDKSGLPSDRFSAERTGGSVSTLTIQRTQQEDSAVYLCASRVAGVGDTQYFGPGTRLTVL.

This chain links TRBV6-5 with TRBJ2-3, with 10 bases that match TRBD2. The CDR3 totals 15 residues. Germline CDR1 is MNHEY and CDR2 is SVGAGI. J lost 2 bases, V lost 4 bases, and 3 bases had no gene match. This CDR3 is CASSLLAGFTDTQYF. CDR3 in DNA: TGTGCCAGCAGTTTACTAGCGGGATTCACAGATACGCAGTATTTT.

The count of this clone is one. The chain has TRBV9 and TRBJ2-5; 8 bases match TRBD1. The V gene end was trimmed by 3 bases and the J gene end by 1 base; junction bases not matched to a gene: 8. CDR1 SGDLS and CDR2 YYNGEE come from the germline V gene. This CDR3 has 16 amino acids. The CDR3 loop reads CASSGGQGGRQETQYF. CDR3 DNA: TGTGCCAGCAGCGGTGGACAGGGTGGCCGCCAAGAGACCCAGTACTTC.

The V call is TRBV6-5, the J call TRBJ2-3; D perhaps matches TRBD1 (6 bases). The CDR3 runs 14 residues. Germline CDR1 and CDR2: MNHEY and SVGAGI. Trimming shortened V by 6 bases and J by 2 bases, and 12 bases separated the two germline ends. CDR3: CASRRDTYTDTQYF. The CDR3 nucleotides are TGTGCCAGCAGGAGGGACACCTACACAGATACGCAGTATTTT.

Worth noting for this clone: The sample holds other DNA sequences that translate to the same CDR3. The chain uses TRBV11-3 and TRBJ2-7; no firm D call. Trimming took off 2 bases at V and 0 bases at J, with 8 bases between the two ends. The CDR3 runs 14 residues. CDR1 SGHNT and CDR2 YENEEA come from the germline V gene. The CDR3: CASSLTASSYEQYF. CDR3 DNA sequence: TGTGCCAGCAGCTTAACAGCCAGCTCCTACGAGCAGTACTTC.

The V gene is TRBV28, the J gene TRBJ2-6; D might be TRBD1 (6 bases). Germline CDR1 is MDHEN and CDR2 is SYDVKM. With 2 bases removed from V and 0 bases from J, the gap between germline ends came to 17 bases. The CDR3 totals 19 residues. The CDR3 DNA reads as TGTGCCAGCAGTTTACTTACCGGACAGAGCTACTCTGGGGCCAACGTCCTGACTTTC. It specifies CASSLLTGQSYSGANVLTF.

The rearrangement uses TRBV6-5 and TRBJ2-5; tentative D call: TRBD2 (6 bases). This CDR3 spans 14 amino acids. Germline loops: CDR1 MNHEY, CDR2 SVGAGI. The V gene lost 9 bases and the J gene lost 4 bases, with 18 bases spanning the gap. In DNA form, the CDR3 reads TGTGCCAGTCGTCGTCGGGAGAGGGGAGAGACCCAGTACTTC. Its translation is CASRRRERGETQYF.

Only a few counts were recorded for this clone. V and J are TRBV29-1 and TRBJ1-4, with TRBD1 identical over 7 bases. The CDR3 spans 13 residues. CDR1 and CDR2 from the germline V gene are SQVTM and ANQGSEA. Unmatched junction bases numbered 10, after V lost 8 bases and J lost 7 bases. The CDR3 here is CSPMRQGGEKLFF. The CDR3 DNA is TGCAGCCCTATGAGACAGGGCGGTGAAAAACTGTTTTTT.

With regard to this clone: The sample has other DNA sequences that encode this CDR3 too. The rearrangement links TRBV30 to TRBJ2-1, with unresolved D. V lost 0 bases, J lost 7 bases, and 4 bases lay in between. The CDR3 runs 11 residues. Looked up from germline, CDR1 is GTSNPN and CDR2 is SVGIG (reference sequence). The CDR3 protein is CAWSVRNEQFF. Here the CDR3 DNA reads TGTGCCTGGAGTGTAAGAAATGAGCAGTTCTTC.

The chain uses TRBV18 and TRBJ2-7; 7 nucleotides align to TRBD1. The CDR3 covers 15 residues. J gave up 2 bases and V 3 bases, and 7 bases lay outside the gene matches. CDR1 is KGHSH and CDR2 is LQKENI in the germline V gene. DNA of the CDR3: TGTGCCAGCTCACCCGACAGGGTTAGAACCTACGAGCAGTACTTC. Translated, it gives CASSPDRVRTYEQYF.

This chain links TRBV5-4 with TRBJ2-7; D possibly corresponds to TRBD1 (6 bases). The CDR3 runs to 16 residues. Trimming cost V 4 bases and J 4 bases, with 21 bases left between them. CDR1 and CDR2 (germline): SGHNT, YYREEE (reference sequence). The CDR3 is CASSEATQGWGYEQYF. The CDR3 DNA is TGTGCCAGCAGCGAGGCCACACAGGGTTGGGGGTACGAGCAGTACTTC.

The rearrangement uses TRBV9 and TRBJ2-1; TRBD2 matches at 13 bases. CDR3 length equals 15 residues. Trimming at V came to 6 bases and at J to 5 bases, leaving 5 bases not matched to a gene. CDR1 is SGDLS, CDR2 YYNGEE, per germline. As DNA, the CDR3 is TGTGCCAGCACCAAGGGGACTAGCGGGGACAATGAGCAGTTCTTC. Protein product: CASTKGTSGDNEQFF.

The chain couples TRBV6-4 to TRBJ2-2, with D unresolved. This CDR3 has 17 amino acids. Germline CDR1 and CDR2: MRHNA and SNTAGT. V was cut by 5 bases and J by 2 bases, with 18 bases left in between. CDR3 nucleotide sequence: TGTGCCAGCAGTCCCCGTTGGGCGTCCCTTAACACCGGGGAGCTGTTTTTT. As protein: CASSPRWASLNTGELFF.

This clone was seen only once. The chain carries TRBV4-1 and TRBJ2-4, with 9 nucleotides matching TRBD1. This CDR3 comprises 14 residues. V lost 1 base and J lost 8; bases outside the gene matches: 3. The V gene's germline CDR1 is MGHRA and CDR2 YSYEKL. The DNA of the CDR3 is TGCGCCAGCAGCCAAGTGGGACAGGGTTACATTCAGTACTTC. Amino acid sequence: CASSQVGQGYIQYF.

DNA for the CDR3: TGTGCCAGCAGCCAAGGGCTCAATCAGCCCCAGCATTTT. As protein: CASSQGLNQPQHF. The V call is TRBV5-6, the J call TRBJ1-5, with D unclear. Germline CDR1 and CDR2: SGHDT and YYEEEE. V was pared by 4 bases and J by 3 bases, with 8 bases between. The CDR3 totals 13 residues.

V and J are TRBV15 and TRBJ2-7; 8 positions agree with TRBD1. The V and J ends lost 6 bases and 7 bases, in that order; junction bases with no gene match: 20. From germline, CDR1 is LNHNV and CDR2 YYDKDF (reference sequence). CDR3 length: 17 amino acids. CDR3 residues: CATSPRIGTGGSREQYF. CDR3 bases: TGTGCCACCAGTCCGAGAATAGGTACAGGGGGGTCGAGGGAGCAGTACTTC.